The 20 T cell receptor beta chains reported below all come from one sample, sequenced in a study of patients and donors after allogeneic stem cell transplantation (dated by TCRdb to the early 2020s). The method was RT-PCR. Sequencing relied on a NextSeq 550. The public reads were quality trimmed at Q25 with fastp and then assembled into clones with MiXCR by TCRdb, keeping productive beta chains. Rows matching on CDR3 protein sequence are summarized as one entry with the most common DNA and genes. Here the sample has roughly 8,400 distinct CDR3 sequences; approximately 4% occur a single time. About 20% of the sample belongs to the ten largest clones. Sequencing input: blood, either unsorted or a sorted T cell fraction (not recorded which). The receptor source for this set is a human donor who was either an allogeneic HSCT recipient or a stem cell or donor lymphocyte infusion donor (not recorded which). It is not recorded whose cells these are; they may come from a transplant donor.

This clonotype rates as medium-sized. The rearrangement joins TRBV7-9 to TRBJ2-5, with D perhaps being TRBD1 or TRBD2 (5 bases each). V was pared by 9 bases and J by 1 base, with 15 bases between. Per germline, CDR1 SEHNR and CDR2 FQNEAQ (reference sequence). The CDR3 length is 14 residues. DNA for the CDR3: TGTGCCAGTCGGGGTGGGGGATTCCAAGAGACCCAGTACTTC. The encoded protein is CASRGGGFQETQYF.

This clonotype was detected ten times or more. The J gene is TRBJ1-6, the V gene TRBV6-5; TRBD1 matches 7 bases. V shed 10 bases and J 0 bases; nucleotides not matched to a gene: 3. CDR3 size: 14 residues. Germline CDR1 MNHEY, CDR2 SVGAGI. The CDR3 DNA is TGTGCCACCAGGGGGAGCTCCTATAATTCACCCCTCCACTTT. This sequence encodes CATRGSSYNSPLHF.

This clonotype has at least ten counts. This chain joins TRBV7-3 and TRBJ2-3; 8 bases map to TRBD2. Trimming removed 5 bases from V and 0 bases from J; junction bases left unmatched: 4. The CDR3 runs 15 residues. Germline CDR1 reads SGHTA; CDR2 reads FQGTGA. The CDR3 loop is CASSIAGSSTDTQYF. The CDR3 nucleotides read TGTGCCAGCAGCATAGCGGGGTCTAGCACAGATACGCAGTATTTT.

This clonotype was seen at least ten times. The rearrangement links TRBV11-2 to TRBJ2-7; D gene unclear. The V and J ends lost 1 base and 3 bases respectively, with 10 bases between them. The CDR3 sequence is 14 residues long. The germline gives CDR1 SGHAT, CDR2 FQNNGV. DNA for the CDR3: TGTGCCAGCAGCTTAGTCCCATTACACTACGAGCAGTACTTC. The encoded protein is CASSLVPLHYEQYF.

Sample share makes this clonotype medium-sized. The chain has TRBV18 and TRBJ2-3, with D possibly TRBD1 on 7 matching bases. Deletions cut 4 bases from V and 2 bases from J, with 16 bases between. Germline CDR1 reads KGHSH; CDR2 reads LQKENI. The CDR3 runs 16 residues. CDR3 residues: CASSLQGTLITDTQYF. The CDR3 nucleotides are TGTGCCAGCTCACTACAGGGGACTCTCATCACAGATACGCAGTATTTT.

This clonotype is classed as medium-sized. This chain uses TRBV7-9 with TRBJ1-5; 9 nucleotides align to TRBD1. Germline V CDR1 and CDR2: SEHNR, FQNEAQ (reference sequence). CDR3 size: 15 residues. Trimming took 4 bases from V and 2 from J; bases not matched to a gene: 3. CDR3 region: CASSWTGEGNQPQHF. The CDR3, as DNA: TGTGCCAGCAGCTGGACAGGGGAGGGCAATCAGCCCCAGCATTTT. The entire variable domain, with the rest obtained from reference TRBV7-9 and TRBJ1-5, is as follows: DTGVSQNPRHKITKRGQNVTFRCDPISEHNRLYWYRQTLGQGPEFLTYFQNEAQLEKSRLLSDRFSAERPKGSFSTLEIQRTEQGDSAMYLCASSWTGEGNQPQHFGDGTRLSIL.

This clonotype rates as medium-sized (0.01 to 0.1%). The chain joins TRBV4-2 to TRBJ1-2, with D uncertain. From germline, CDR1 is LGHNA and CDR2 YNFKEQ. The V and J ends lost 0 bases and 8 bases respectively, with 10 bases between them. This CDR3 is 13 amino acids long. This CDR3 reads CASSQERSEGYTF. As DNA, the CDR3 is TGTGCCAGCAGCCAAGAACGGTCTGAAGGCTACACCTTC.

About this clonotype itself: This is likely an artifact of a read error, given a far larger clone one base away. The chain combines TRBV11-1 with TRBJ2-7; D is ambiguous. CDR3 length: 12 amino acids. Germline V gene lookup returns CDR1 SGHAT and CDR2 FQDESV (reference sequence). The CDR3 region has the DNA TGTGCCAGCAGCTTAAACCCCTACGTGCAGTACTTC. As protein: CASSLNPYVQYF.

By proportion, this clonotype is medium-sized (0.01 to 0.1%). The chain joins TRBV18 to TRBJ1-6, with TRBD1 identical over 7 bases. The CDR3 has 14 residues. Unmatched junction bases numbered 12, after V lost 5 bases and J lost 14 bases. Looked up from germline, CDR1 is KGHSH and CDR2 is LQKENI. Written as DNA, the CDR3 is TGTGCCAGCTCAGAGACAAGGGGGCTTATATCCCTCCACTTT. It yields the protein CASSETRGLISLHF.

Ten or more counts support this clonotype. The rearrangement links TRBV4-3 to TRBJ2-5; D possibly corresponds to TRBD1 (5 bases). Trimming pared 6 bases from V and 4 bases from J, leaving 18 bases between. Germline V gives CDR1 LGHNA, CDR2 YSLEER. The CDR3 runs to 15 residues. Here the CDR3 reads CASRRTTFDLETQYF. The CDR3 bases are TGCGCCAGCAGGAGGACAACATTCGACCTAGAGACCCAGTACTTC.

For the CDR3, the DNA is TGTGCCAGCAGTTCCCGGACTAGCGGAACCTACGAGCAGTACTTC. Amino acids: CASSSRTSGTYEQYF. This chain links TRBV6-5 with TRBJ2-7; TRBD2 agrees at 10 bases. CDR3 size: 15 residues. V was clipped by 4 bases and J by 2 bases; unmatched bases: 5. The germline V gene has CDR1 MNHEY and CDR2 SVGAGI.

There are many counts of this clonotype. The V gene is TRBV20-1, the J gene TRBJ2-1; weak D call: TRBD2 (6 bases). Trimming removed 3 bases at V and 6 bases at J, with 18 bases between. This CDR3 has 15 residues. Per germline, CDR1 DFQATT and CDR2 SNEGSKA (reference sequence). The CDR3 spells CSARRGSSVSNEQFF. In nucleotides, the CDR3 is TGCAGTGCTAGGAGGGGATCTAGCGTTTCCAATGAGCAGTTCTTC.

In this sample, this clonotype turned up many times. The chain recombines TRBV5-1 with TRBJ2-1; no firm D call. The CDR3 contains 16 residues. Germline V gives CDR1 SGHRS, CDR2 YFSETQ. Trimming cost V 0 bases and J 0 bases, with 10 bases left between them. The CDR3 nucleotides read TGCGCCAGCAGCTTGGATTTGCGGAGCTCCTACAATGAGCAGTTCTTC. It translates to CASSLDLRSSYNEQFF.

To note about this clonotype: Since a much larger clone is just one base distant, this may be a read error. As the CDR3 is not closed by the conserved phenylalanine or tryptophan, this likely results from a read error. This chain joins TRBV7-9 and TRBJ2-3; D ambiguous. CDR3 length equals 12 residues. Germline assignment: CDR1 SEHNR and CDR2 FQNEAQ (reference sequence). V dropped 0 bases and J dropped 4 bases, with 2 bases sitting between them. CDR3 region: CASSLASDTQYS. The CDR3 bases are TGTGCCAGCAGCTTAGCTTCAGATACGCAGTATTCT.

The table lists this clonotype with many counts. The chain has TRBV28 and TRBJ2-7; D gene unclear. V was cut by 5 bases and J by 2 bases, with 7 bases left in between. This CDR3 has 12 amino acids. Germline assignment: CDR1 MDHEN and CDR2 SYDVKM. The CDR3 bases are TGTGCCAGCAGTCCGCCTGCCTACGAGCAGTACTTC. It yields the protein CASSPPAYEQYF.

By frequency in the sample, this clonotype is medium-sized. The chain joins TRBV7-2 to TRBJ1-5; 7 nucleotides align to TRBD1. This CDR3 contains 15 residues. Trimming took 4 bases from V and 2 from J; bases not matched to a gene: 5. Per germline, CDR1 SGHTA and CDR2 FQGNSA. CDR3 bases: TGTGCCAGCAGCTGGACCGGGACAGGCAATCAGCCCCAGCATTTT. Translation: CASSWTGTGNQPQHF.

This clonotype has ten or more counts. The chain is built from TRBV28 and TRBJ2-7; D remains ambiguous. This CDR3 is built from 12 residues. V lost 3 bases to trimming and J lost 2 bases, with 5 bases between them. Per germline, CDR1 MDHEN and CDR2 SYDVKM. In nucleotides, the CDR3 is TGTGCCAGCAGTTTTACAACCTACGAGCAGTACTTC. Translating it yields CASSFTTYEQYF.

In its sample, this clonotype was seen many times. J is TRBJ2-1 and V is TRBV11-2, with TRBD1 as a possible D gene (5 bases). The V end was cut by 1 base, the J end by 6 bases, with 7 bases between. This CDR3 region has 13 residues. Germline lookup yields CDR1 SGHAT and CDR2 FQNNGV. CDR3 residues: CASSLAGRNEQFF. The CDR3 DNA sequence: TGTGCCAGCAGCTTAGCAGGGCGCAATGAGCAGTTCTTC.

CDR3 DNA sequence: TGTGCCAGCAGTTACGGCGCGGGGTACAATGAGCAGTTCTTC. Its protein product is CASSYGAGYNEQFF. The chain combines TRBV27 with TRBJ2-1, with D tentatively TRBD2 (6 bases). Deletions cut 4 bases from V and 4 bases from J, with 11 bases between. CDR3 length equals 14 residues. In germline, CDR1 is MNHEY, CDR2 SMNVEV (reference sequence).

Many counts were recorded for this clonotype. CDR3: CASSQDWAGGNEQFF. CDR3 nucleotides: TGCGCCAGCAGCCAAGATTGGGCGGGGGGGAATGAGCAGTTCTTC. V usage is TRBV4-3 and J usage is TRBJ2-1; 9 bases are shared with TRBD2. The CDR3 consists of 15 residues. Trimming at V came to 0 bases and at J to 7 bases, leaving 4 bases not matched to a gene. Looked up from germline, CDR1 is LGHNA and CDR2 is YSLEER.